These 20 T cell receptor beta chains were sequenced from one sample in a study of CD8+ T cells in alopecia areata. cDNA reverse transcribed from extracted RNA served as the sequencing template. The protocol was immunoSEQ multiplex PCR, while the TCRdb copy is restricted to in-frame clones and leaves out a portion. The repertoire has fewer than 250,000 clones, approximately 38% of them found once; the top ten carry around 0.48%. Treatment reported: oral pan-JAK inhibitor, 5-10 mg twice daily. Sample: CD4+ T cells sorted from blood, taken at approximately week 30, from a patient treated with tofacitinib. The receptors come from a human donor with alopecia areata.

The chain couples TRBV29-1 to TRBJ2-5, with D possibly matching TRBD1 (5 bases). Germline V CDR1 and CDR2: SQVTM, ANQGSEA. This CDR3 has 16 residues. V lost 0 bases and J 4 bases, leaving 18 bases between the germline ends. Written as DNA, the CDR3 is TGCAGCGTTGAAGATCTTAACAGGACCTCTCCAGAGACCCAGTACTTC. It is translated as CSVEDLNRTSPETQYF.

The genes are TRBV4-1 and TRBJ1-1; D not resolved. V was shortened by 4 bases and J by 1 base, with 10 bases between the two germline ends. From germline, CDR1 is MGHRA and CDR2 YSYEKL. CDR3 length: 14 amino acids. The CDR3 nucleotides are TGCGCCAGCAGCCCACTTCCCGGGAACACTGAAGCTTTCTTT. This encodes CASSPLPGNTEAFF.

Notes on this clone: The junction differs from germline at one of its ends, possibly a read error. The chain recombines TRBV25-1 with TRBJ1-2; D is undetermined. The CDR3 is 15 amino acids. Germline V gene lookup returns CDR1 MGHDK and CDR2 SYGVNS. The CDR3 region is CASSELGPGPSGYTF. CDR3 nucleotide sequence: TGTGCCAGCAGCGAATTAGGCCCAGGCCCGTCTGGCTACACCTTC.

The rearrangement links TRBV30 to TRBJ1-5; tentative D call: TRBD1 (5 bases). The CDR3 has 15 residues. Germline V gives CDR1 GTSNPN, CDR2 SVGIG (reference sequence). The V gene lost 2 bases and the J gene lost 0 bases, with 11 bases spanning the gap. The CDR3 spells CAWSLTDSSNQPQHF. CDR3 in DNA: TGTGCCTGGAGTCTTACAGACAGTAGCAATCAGCCCCAGCATTTT.

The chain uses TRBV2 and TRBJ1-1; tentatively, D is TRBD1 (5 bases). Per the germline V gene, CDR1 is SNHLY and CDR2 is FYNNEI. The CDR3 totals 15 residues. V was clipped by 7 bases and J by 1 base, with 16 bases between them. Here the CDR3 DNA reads TGTGCCAGCACACCCGAGCAGGGCCGGAACACTGAAGCTTTCTTT. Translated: CASTPEQGRNTEAFF.

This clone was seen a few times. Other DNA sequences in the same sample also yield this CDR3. CDR3 protein: CASSPGTASYEQYF. For the CDR3, the DNA is TGCGCCAGCAGCCCCGGGACCGCCTCCTACGAGCAGTACTTC. The rearrangement links TRBV5-1 to TRBJ2-7; D tentatively reads TRBD1 or TRBD2 (5 bases each). V was shortened by 4 bases and J by 0 bases, with 11 bases between the two germline ends. The CDR3 length is 14 residues. Germline values: CDR1 SGHRS, CDR2 YFSETQ.

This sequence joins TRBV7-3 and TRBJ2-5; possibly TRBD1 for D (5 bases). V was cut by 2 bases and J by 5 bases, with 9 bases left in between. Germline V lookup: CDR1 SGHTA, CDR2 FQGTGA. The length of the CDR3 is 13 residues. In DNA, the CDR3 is TGTGCCAGCAGCTTATCAGGGCGGGAGACCCAGTACTTC. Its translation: CASSLSGRETQYF.

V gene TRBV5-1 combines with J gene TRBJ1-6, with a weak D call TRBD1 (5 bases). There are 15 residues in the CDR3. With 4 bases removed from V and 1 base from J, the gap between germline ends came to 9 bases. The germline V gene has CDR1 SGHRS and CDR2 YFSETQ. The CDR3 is CASSTRESYNSPLHF. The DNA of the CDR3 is TGCGCCAGCAGCACCAGGGAATCCTATAATTCACCCCTCCACTTT. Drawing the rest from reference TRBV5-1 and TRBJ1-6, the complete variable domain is KAGVTQTPRYLIKTRGQQVTLSCSPISGHRSVSWYQQTPGQGLQFLFEYFSETQRNKGNFPGRFSGRQFSNSRSEMNVSTLELGDSALYLCASSTRESYNSPLHFGNGTRLTVT.

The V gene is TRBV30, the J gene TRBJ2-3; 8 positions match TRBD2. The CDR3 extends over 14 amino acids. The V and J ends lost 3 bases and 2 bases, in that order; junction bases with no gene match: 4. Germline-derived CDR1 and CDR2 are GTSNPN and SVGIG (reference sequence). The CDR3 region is CAWRVAGLTDTQYF. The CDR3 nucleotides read TGTGCCTGGAGAGTAGCGGGACTCACAGATACGCAGTATTTT.

CDR3 loop: CASRRPPKQGVNVLTF. The CDR3, as DNA: TGCGCCAGCAGACGGCCACCCAAACAGGGAGTCAACGTCCTGACTTTC. This sequence joins TRBV5-1 and TRBJ2-6; D possibly corresponds to TRBD1 (6 bases). Germline V lookup: CDR1 SGHRS, CDR2 YFSETQ. V shed 5 bases and J shed 9 bases, with 21 bases lying between them. The CDR3 is 16 residues long.

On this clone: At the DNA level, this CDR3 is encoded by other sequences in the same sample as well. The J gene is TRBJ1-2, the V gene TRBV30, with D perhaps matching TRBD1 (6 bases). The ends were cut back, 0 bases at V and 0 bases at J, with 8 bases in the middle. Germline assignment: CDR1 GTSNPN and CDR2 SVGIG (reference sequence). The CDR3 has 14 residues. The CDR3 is CAWSVGGSNYGYTF. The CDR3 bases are TGTGCCTGGAGTGTAGGGGGTTCTAACTATGGCTACACCTTC.

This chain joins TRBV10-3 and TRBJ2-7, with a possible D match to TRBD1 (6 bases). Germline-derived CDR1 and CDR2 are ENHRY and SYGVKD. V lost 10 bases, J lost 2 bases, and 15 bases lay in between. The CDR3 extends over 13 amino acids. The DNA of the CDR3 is TGTGCCACTCGGGACATCCCAGCCTACGAGCAGTACTTC. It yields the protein CATRDIPAYEQYF.

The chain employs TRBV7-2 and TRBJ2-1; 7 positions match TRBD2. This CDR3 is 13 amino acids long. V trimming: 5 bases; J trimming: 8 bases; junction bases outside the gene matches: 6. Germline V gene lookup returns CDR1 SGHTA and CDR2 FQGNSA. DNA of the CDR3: TGTGCCAGCAGCGTTAGCGGGTTTGATGAGCAGTTCTTC. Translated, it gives CASSVSGFDEQFF.

As DNA, the CDR3 is TGTGCCAGCAGCTCTGTCGGAGAGACCCAGTACTTC. It encodes CASSSVGETQYF. The chain carries TRBV7-9 and TRBJ2-5; no clear D gene. The germline V and J ends were trimmed by 4 bases and 4 bases, with 7 bases remaining between them. Germline CDR1 reads SEHNR; CDR2 reads FQNEAQ (reference sequence). The CDR3 is made up of 12 amino acids.

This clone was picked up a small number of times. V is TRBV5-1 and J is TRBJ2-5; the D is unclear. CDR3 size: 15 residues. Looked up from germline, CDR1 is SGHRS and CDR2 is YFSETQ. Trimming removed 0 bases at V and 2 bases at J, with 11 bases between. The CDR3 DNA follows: TGCGCCAGCAGCTTGGATGCAGTTGTACAAGAGACCCAGTACTTC. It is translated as CASSLDAVVQETQYF.

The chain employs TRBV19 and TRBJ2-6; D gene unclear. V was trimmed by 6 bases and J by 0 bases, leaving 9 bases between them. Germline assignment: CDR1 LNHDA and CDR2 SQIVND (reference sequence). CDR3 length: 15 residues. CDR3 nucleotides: TGTGCCAGTAGACCCATTAGCTCTGGGGCCAACGTCCTGACTTTC. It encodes CASRPISSGANVLTF.

The CDR3 reads CASSRRDSPYGYTF. The CDR3 DNA reads as TGTGCCAGCAGCCGCCGGGACAGTCCTTATGGCTACACCTTC. The chain carries TRBV2 and TRBJ1-2, with TRBD1 matching 7 bases. V dropped 6 bases and J dropped 5; count of bases not matched to a gene: 9. Germline CDR1 is SNHLY and CDR2 is FYNNEI. This CDR3 is 14 amino acids long.

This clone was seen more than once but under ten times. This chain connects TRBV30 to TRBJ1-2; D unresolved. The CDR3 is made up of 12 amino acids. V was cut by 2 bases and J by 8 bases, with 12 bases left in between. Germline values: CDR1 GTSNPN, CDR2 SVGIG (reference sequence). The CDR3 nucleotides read TGTGCCTGGAGTCCCCCCGTGGTAGGCTACACCTTC. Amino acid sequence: CAWSPPVVGYTF.

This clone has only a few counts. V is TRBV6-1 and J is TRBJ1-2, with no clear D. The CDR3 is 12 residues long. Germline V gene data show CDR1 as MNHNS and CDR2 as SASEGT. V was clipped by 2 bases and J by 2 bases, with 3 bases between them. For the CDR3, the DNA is TGTGCCAGCAGTGAACAGAACTATGGCTACACCTTC. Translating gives CASSEQNYGYTF.

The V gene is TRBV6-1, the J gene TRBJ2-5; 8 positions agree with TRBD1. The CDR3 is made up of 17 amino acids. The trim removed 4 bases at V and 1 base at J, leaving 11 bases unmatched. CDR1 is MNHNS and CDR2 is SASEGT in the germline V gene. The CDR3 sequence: CASSGRQGASIQETQYF. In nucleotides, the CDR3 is TGTGCCAGCAGTGGCAGGCAGGGGGCGAGTATCCAAGAGACCCAGTACTTC.